The 28 T cell receptor beta chains below come from one sample, sequenced in a study of cytomegalovirus exposure and HLA in healthy donors. Method: immunoSEQ multiplex PCR; TCRdb's copy keeps in-frame clones and lacks some. Altogether approximately 150,000 clones are present, roughly 87% being singletons, with the ten largest covering 4.5%. The source material was PBMCs. Every receptor here comes from a man aged 18 to 35 in good health and CMV-seropositive.

The J gene is TRBJ2-7, the V gene TRBV2, with D hard to call. In germline, CDR1 is SNHLY, CDR2 FYNNEI. Trimming removed 7 bases at V and 3 bases at J, with 10 bases between. The CDR3 is 12 amino acids. The CDR3 protein is CASTRVGYEQYF. DNA for the CDR3: TGTGCCAGCACCCGGGTGGGCTACGAGCAGTACTTC. Combining the CDR3 with reference TRBV2 and TRBJ2-7 gives the whole variable domain EPEVTQTPSHQVTQMGQEVILRCVPISNHLYFYWYRQILGQKVEFLVSFYNNEISEKSEIFDDQFSVERPDGSNFTLKIRSTKLEDSAMYFCASTRVGYEQYFGPGTRLTVT.

The V call is TRBV5-1, the J call TRBJ2-7; D remains unclear. V was trimmed by 0 bases and J by 1 base, leaving 8 bases between them. The CDR3 spans 14 residues. CDR1 is SGHRS and CDR2 is YFSETQ in the germline V gene. CDR3 sequence (DNA): TGCGCCAGCAGCTTGGACGGTTTTTCCTACGAGCAGTACTTC. This encodes CASSLDGFSYEQYF.

The J gene is TRBJ2-1, the V gene TRBV28, with a weak D call TRBD2 (5 bases). Trimming left V 1 base short and J 6 bases short, with 19 bases between. The CDR3 contains 17 residues. Germline assignment: CDR1 MDHEN and CDR2 SYDVKM. CDR3 DNA: TGTGCCAGCAGTTTATCCCTCGGGGTGCGACCCCGCAATGAGCAGTTCTTC. It specifies CASSLSLGVRPRNEQFF.

The gene calls are TRBV7-9 and TRBJ2-3; TRBD2 matches at 9 bases. Germline trimming cut 4 bases from V and 4 bases from J; bases unmatched to any gene: 6. This CDR3 is 15 amino acids long. The germline CDR1 and CDR2 sequences are SEHNR and FQNEAQ (reference sequence). The CDR3 region is CASSSLAGAADTQYF. The CDR3 DNA follows: TGTGCCAGCAGCTCCTTAGCGGGAGCGGCAGATACGCAGTATTTT. Drawing the rest from reference TRBV7-9 and TRBJ2-3, the complete variable domain is DTGVSQNPRHKITKRGQNVTFRCDPISEHNRLYWYRQTLGQGPEFLTYFQNEAQLEKSRLLSDRFSAERPKGSFSTLEIQRTEQGDSAMYLCASSSLAGAADTQYFGPGTRLTVL.

V gene TRBV27 combines with J gene TRBJ2-2, with TRBD2 as a possible D gene (5 bases). V lost 4 bases and J lost 6, with 12 bases in between. The CDR3 is 14 residues long. Germline loops: CDR1 MNHEY, CDR2 SMNVEV (reference sequence). CDR3 sequence reads: CASSWGGGAGELFF. The CDR3 DNA reads TGTGCCAGCAGTTGGGGTGGAGGAGCCGGGGAGCTGTTTTTT.

This rearrangement joins TRBV7-9 to TRBJ2-7; 7 positions agree with TRBD1. Germline CDR1 SEHNR, CDR2 FQNEAQ (reference sequence). After removal of 5 bases from V and 3 bases from J, the junction contained 10 bases not matched to a gene. The CDR3 spans 15 residues. Written as DNA, the CDR3 is TGTGCCAGCAGCCCACGACAGGGAAAGGGCTACGAGCAGTACTTC. This encodes CASSPRQGKGYEQYF.

For this clone: Other DNA sequences within the sample encode an identical CDR3. The CDR3 here is CASSLGDYGYTF. In DNA form, the CDR3 reads TGCGCCAGCAGCTTAGGGGACTATGGCTACACCTTC. This chain uses TRBV5-1 with TRBJ1-2; TRBD1 is a possible D gene (5 bases). The CDR3 is 12 amino acids. With 2 bases removed from V and 3 bases from J, the gap between germline ends came to 5 bases. CDR1 is SGHRS and CDR2 is YFSETQ in the germline V gene. Drawing the rest from reference TRBV5-1 and TRBJ1-2, the complete variable domain is KAGVTQTPRYLIKTRGQQVTLSCSPISGHRSVSWYQQTPGQGLQFLFEYFSETQRNKGNFPGRFSGRQFSNSRSEMNVSTLELGDSALYLCASSLGDYGYTFGSGTRLTVV.

V is TRBV6-5 and J is TRBJ1-5; D call uncertain. Germline V lookup: CDR1 MNHEY, CDR2 SVGAGI. The CDR3 covers 14 residues. Trimming took 6 bases from V and 0 from J, leaving 9 bases between them. CDR3 sequence: CASSLGHSNQPQHF. The CDR3 nucleotides read TGTGCCAGCAGCTTGGGCCATAGCAATCAGCCCCAGCATTTT.

The V and J genes are TRBV5-1 and TRBJ1-2, with TRBD1 identical over 8 bases. There are 15 residues in the CDR3. Trimming at V came to 7 bases and at J to 0 bases, leaving 8 bases not matched to a gene. Germline-derived CDR1 and CDR2 are SGHRS and YFSETQ. The CDR3 DNA follows: TGCGCCAGCCAAGGACAGGGACTTGCTAACTATGGCTACACCTTC. It encodes CASQGQGLANYGYTF.

This rearrangement joins TRBV7-9 to TRBJ1-2; possibly TRBD1 for D (5 bases). V was clipped by 11 bases and J by 6 bases, with 13 bases between them. Germline V gene sequence: CDR1 SEHNR, CDR2 FQNEAQ (reference sequence). The CDR3 covers 11 residues. In DNA, the CDR3 is TGTGCCGGGGGGGGTGGAGATGGCTACACCTTC. Translated: CAGGGGDGYTF.

The rearrangement links TRBV5-1 to TRBJ2-2, with a possible D match to TRBD2 (5 bases). CDR1 is SGHRS and CDR2 is YFSETQ in the germline V gene. This CDR3 comprises 13 residues. Trimming shortened V by 7 bases and J by 1 base, and 8 bases separated the two germline ends. The CDR3 loop is CASWTGNTGELFF. The CDR3 DNA reads TGCGCCAGCTGGACTGGGAACACCGGGGAGCTGTTTTTT. The variable domain in full, with the rest retrieved from reference TRBV5-1 and TRBJ2-2, is KAGVTQTPRYLIKTRGQQVTLSCSPISGHRSVSWYQQTPGQGLQFLFEYFSETQRNKGNFPGRFSGRQFSNSRSEMNVSTLELGDSALYLCASWTGNTGELFFGEGSRLTVL.

The chain couples TRBV28 to TRBJ1-1; 10 positions match TRBD1. J gave up 5 bases and V 8 bases, and 8 bases lay outside the gene matches. The CDR3 is 14 residues long. Germline V lookup: CDR1 MDHEN, CDR2 SYDVKM. As DNA, the CDR3 is TGTGCCAGCGGTTGGACAGGGGGGGAAACTGAAGCTTTCTTT. Translating it yields CASGWTGGETEAFF.

V gene TRBV6-5 combines with J gene TRBJ2-1; 7 bases agree with TRBD2. CDR1 is MNHEY, CDR2 SVGAGI, per germline. Trimming removed 7 bases from V and 4 bases from J; junction bases left unmatched: 4. There are 13 residues in the CDR3. CDR3 sequence (DNA): TGTGCCAGCATGGCTAGCGGATACAATGAGCAGTTCTTC. It yields the protein CASMASGYNEQFF.

V usage is TRBV5-5 and J usage is TRBJ2-3; 8 bases map to TRBD2. Germline-derived CDR1 and CDR2 are SGHKS and YYEKEE (reference sequence). With V trimmed by 1 base and J by 4 bases, 2 bases remained unmatched. The CDR3 consists of 14 residues. The CDR3: CASSLSGSSDTQYF. The CDR3 DNA follows: TGTGCCAGCAGCTTGAGCGGGAGCTCAGATACGCAGTATTTT.

Only one count was recorded for this clone. The chain joins TRBV19 to TRBJ2-4; TRBD2 is a possible D gene (5 bases). There are 15 residues in the CDR3. Germline values: CDR1 LNHDA, CDR2 SQIVND (reference sequence). Trimming pared 5 bases from V and 0 bases from J, leaving 11 bases between. The CDR3 here is CASSVQGLAKNIQYF. The DNA of the CDR3 is TGTGCCAGTAGTGTCCAAGGACTAGCCAAAAACATTCAGTACTTC.

CDR3 in amino acids: CASSAGTGRSEKLFF. The DNA for the CDR3 is TGTGCCAGCAGTGCGGGGACAGGGCGGAGTGAAAAACTGTTTTTT. The chain recombines TRBV6-1 with TRBJ1-4; the match to TRBD1 covers 9 bases. With 4 bases clipped from V and 7 bases from J, the junction kept 7 bases outside the gene matches. Germline CDR1 MNHNS, CDR2 SASEGT. The CDR3 has 15 residues.

This clone has more than one count but fewer than ten. This sequence joins TRBV14 and TRBJ2-1; 12 bases line up with TRBD2. CDR3 size: 16 residues. V trimming: 1 base; J trimming: 12 bases; junction bases outside the gene matches: 10. Looked up from germline, CDR1 is SGHDN and CDR2 is FVKESK. CDR3 sequence (DNA): TGTGCCAGCAGCCAAGCCTCACTAGCGGGAGGACGTGGGCAGTTCTTC. It specifies CASSQASLAGGRGQFF.

In its sample, this clone was seen once. The V call is TRBV9, the J call TRBJ2-2; 7 nucleotides match TRBD1. Germline V lookup: CDR1 SGDLS, CDR2 YYNGEE. J lost 5 bases, V lost 2 bases, and 6 bases had no gene match. The CDR3 consists of 15 residues. Here the CDR3 reads CASSVGNRGTGELFF. The CDR3 coding sequence is TGTGCCAGCAGCGTTGGTAACAGGGGAACCGGGGAGCTGTTTTTT.

This rearrangement joins TRBV18 to TRBJ1-1; 8 bases fit TRBD1. Germline loops: CDR1 KGHSH, CDR2 LQKENI. Losses at the gene ends were 4 bases for V and 0 bases for J; bases not matched to a gene: 4. The CDR3 runs 15 residues. CDR3 protein: CASSLRQGMNTEAFF. CDR3 coding DNA: TGTGCCAGCTCACTCCGACAGGGGATGAACACTGAAGCTTTCTTT.

The chain employs TRBV6-4 and TRBJ2-1, with D possibly TRBD2 on 5 matching bases. The V gene lost 3 bases and the J gene lost 6 bases, with 12 bases spanning the gap. There are 14 residues in the CDR3. Germline CDR1 and CDR2: MRHNA and SNTAGT. As DNA, the CDR3 is TGTGCCAGCAGTGATCCCCAACGGGGCAATGAGCAGTTCTTC. The encoded protein is CASSDPQRGNEQFF.

The rearrangement joins TRBV7-9 to TRBJ1-2, with 9 bases lining up with TRBD1. The CDR3 consists of 11 residues. Germline CDR1 SEHNR, CDR2 FQNEAQ (reference sequence). V dropped 4 bases and J dropped 11; count of bases not matched to a gene: 2. Written as DNA, the CDR3 is TGTGCCAGCAGCTCGGACAGGGGTTACACCTTC. Its translation: CASSSDRGYTF.

The chain has TRBV9 and TRBJ2-3; 9 bases agree with TRBD2. J gave up 4 bases and V 3 bases, and 15 bases lay outside the gene matches. CDR3 length: 18 amino acids. Germline V gene lookup returns CDR1 SGDLS and CDR2 YYNGEE. The chain's CDR3 is CASSGQGVSGRRPDTQYF. The CDR3 DNA reads as TGTGCCAGCAGCGGCCAGGGGGTTAGCGGGAGAAGACCAGATACGCAGTATTTT. Variable domain in full (rest from reference TRBV9 and TRBJ2-3): DSGVTQTPKHLITATGQRVTLRCSPRSGDLSVYWYQQSLDQGLQFLIQYYNGEERAKGNILERFSAQQFPDLHSELNLSSLELGDSALYFCASSGQGVSGRRPDTQYFGPGTRLTVL.

The V and J genes are TRBV27 and TRBJ2-7; 11 nucleotides line up with TRBD2. There are 14 residues in the CDR3. Germline V CDR1 and CDR2: MNHEY, SMNVEV (reference sequence). The V and J ends lost 2 bases and 9 bases, in that order; junction bases with no gene match: 6. This CDR3 is CASSLLAGGLGQYF. The CDR3 DNA follows: TGTGCCAGCAGTTTACTAGCGGGAGGCTTAGGGCAGTACTTC.

This clone has only one observation. The chain couples TRBV4-2 to TRBJ2-5, with 7 bases identical to TRBD1. The CDR3 is 15 residues long. The ends lost 0 bases at V and 2 bases at J; junction bases unmatched: 3. Germline loops: CDR1 LGHNA, CDR2 YNFKEQ. Here the CDR3 reads CASSQDLGQQETQYF. CDR3 nucleotides: TGTGCCAGCAGCCAAGATTTGGGACAGCAAGAGACCCAGTACTTC.

V is TRBV28 and J is TRBJ2-1; 8 positions match TRBD2. CDR3 size: 18 residues. In germline, CDR1 is MDHEN, CDR2 SYDVKM. The junction had 10 bases not matched to a gene; V was cut back by 0 bases and J by 3 bases. The DNA for the CDR3 is TGTGCCAGCAGTTTATGCTTCGGGGGGGCCCAATGCTACAATGAGCAGTTCTTC. This gives the protein CASSLCFGGAQCYNEQFF. Supplemented by reference TRBV28 and TRBJ2-1, the full variable domain reads DVKVTQSSRYLVKRTGEKVFLECVQDMDHENMFWYRQDPGLGLRLIYFSYDVKMKEKGDIPEGYSVSREKKERFSLILESASTNQTSMYLCASSLCFGGAQCYNEQFFGPGTRLTVL.

V is TRBV6-1 and J is TRBJ2-2, with 7 bases identical to TRBD2. CDR1 and CDR2 (germline): MNHNS, SASEGT. The CDR3 extends over 15 amino acids. Unmatched junction bases numbered 3, after V lost 1 base and J lost 4 bases. The CDR3 region is CASSEEGLGTGELFF. The CDR3 DNA follows: TGTGCCAGCAGTGAAGAAGGACTAGGCACCGGGGAGCTGTTTTTT.

The CDR3 sequence is CASSPTGENTEAFF. The CDR3 DNA is TGTGCCAGCAGCCCTACGGGGGAGAACACTGAAGCTTTCTTT. The V gene is TRBV7-3, the J gene TRBJ1-1; D is possibly TRBD1 (5 bases). Trimming stripped 5 bases from V and 1 base from J, with 11 bases between. CDR3 length: 14 residues. Germline V gene lookup returns CDR1 SGHTA and CDR2 FQGTGA.

The chain uses TRBV7-8 and TRBJ2-2; 9 nucleotides align to TRBD2. CDR3 length: 15 amino acids. Trimming removed 5 bases from V and 8 bases from J; junction bases left unmatched: 9. Germline assignment: CDR1 SGHVS and CDR2 FQNEAQ. The CDR3 sequence is CASSPSSGGSGELFF. The CDR3 bases are TGTGCCAGCAGCCCCTCCAGCGGGGGGTCTGGGGAGCTGTTTTTT. Complete variable domain (other parts from reference TRBV7-8 and TRBJ2-2): GAGVSQSPRYKVAKRGQDVALRCDPISGHVSLFWYQQALGQGPEFLTYFQNEAQLDKSGLPSDRFFAERPEGSVSTLKIQRTQQEDSAVYLCASSPSSGGSGELFFGEGSRLTVL.